This T cell receptor beta chain was captured in a study of shared clonotypes between healthy human individuals (dated by TCRdb to the early 2020s). Some background on the complete study: A couple of women and a few men aged 18 to 49 years were included in the cohort. Each donor's leukapheresis produced roughly between roughly 0.85 and 9.5 billion PBMCs. For each donor, three plates each were used for CD4 naive and CD4 memory, two plates were used for CD8 naive, and one plate was used for CD8 memory. Blood TCR repertoires of a handful of healthy adults were deeply sequenced to estimate repertoire size and the extent of clonotype sharing between individuals. Libraries were prepared and TCR repertoires were sequenced by different laboratories using diverse techniques, in order to increase sequencing depth and limit assay-specific biases.

CD8 naive samples consisted of CD45RO-negative cells that were positively selected for CCR7, yielding a CD45RA+CCR7+ population without TemRA cells. Donors were healthy HIV-negative adults with no recently reported acute infections or vaccinations. Every donor was a Caucasian adult residing in Nashville, Tennessee, USA. Blood was collected by leukapheresis, and PBMCs were isolated by Ficoll-Histopaque density gradient centrifugation and then cryopreserved in liquid nitrogen vapor phase. Purity and quantity of every magnetically sorted T cell population were checked by analytical flow cytometry. From each sorted fraction, genomic DNA was isolated and quantified by UV absorbance on a Nanodrop 2000c. Inclusive of the bounding cysteine and phenylalanine, the CDR3 is 12 residues long. Kept here is only the CDR3 DNA, which spans 36 bases and is read in frame from base 1. V lost 3 bases and J lost 9 bases, and the count of bases not matched to a germline gene is 2. Taken from the germline V gene, the CDR1 and CDR2 loops are MGHRA and YSYEKL.

General conclusions and limits of the study: Sampling was restricted to blood, and TCR repertoires in tissues likely differ from the TCR repertoires found in blood. Rarefaction of sorted-subset datasets indicated incomplete sequencing despite the large sequencing depth. When a few donors were compared, the shared fraction of clonotypes was 5% to 6.5% for naive CD4, 3.5% to 4% for naive CD8, roughly 2.3% for memory CD4, and 0.4% for memory CD8. Based on pairwise subsampling, the degree of clonotype sharing among donors was expected to be affected by sequencing depth. The small number of donors limited the genetic and exposure-history diversity represented. Compared with non-shared clonotypes, clonotypes shared by all four sorted-subset donors had higher generation probabilities. Naive subsets generally had larger estimated clonotype richness than memory subsets did.

Using the deep immunoSEQ assay, multiplex PCR amplified TCR CDR3 regions from genomic DNA. For each cell subset, the extracted genomic DNA was distributed evenly across all wells of several immunoSEQ 96-well plates, and each plate served as one replicate. For sorted subsets, roughly 200 ng of genomic DNA, equivalent to about 30,000 T cell genomes, went into each replicate PCR. Purified libraries were measured with a Qubit 3.0 fluorometer, size-checked on a Bioanalyzer 2100, and measured again with the KAPA Library Quantification kit. A separate single-read 150-cycle Illumina NextSeq 550 flow cell was used to sequence each immunoSEQ 96-well plate. The authors' analysis ran thus. Because the immunoSEQ output held only junctional sequences and lacked quality scores, the filtering could not match the filtering applied to full-length reads. To assign V/J genes and CDR3, sequences were annotated against IMGT germline references using PyIR, a Python wrapper for IgBLAST v1.9. Reads were filtered out if the reads had weak V/J assignments (E-value above 1e-6), no CDR3, stop codons, out-of-frame junctions, or ambiguous translated residues. A V3J clonotype was defined by an identical inferred V gene, J gene, and CDR3 amino acid sequence. To compute the percentage overlap between repertoires, the number of shared unique clonotypes was divided by the size of the smaller repertoire. Richness of each repertoire was evaluated using RTK rarefaction, the Chao1 estimator, and Recon v2.1 estimates of unobserved clonotypes. Generation probabilities were computed with OLGA for all TCRbeta clonotypes obtained by the gDNA method from several donors. TCRdb provides this immuneACCESS table in a form limited to in-frame rearrangements. Some clones are lacking; in checked studies, under half of them reflect an unresolved V gene, and why the rest are absent is not known. For V, J and clone size, that table is used; D and trimming come from the DNA. This sample is represented by over 2,000,000 clones; around 93% of them were singletons. Jointly, the top ten make up roughly 1.7% of the sample.

To note about this clone: Its binding antigen is unknown. No base quality information exists; no much larger clone differs at one position.

The TCR sequence derives from a man in his late teens or twenties in good health. Some clones in this sample may be carry-over from other donors' samples. The sample comprised naive CD8+ T cells from PBMCs. The sample's cell subset or site label, decoded: CD45RA+CCR7+. The chain employs TRBV4-1 and TRBJ2-1; 7 bases in between match TRBD1. The CDR3 protein sequence reads: CASSQGQSEQFF. The DNA is TGCGCCAGCAGCCAGGGACAGTCTGAGCAGTTCTTC.